This T cell receptor (beta chain) was identified during a study of CD8+CD57+ T cells in acquired aplastic anemia. Study summary: Mean DNA quantity obtained from sorted CD4+ and CD8+ cells was about 3.2 ug.

This CDR3 region has 10 residues. V lost 9 bases and J lost 6, with 7 bases in between. Looked up from germline, CDR1 is SGHRS and CDR2 is YFSETQ. The template used for profiling TCR beta VDJ and CDR3 was genomic DNA. Via MiXCR, TCRdb re-called the reads, giving one row per CDR3 protein. The profile shows roughly 200,000 distinct CDR3 sequences, over 60% of them singletons. The sequence derives from a human donor in good health. What was sequenced was sorted CD4+, CD8+, or CD8+CD57+ T cells (not recorded which) from PBMCs. The chain uses TRBV5-1 and TRBJ2-1; D ambiguous. The chain's CDR3 is CAIATNEQFF. The CDR3, as DNA: TGCGCCATTGCAACCAATGAGCAGTTCTTC.